This T cell receptor (beta chain) was recorded in a study of T cells in localized non-small cell lung cancer. This clone was recorded once. What it binds is unknown. Study-wide results and caveats: Uninvolved adjacent lung showed higher T cell clonality than tumor.

Assay used: immunoSEQ multiplex PCR; TCRdb lists only in-frame clones, some missing. The sample lists tens of thousands of clones, about 91% occurring once. Germline V gives CDR1 MDHEN, CDR2 SYDVKM. Germline trimming cut 7 bases from V and 2 bases from J; bases unmatched to any gene: 6. CDR3 length: 14 residues. The sequencing used peripheral blood, collected before any cancer treatment. The chain combines TRBV28 with TRBJ2-7; 9 bases agree with TRBD1. This TCR was sampled from a male donor older than 55 with stage I lung adenocarcinoma. The CDR3 is CASTLGQGTYEQYF. The CDR3 nucleotides read TGTGCCAGCACCCTGGGACAGGGAACCTACGAGCAGTACTTC.